What follows are 17 T cell receptor beta chains derived from one specimen sequenced in a study of blood T cells in healthy people across ages. Then a second PCR, running roughly 7 to 11 cycles, was carried out with a sample-barcoded 5' primer and a J-beta primer mix. TCRdb re-derived calls from the 5' RACE reads in MiXCR, one entry per CDR3 protein. The sample carries hundreds of thousands of distinct CDR3 sequences, about 30% recorded once. The specimen sequenced was blood. Receptors were obtained from a woman of 80 years or more in good health.

A note on this clonotype: This may arise from a read error, as a much more abundant clone is one base away. The rearrangement uses TRBV15 and TRBJ1-4; the match to TRBD1 covers 10 bases. CDR3 length equals 16 residues. Germline V gene lookup returns CDR1 LNHNV and CDR2 YYDKDF (reference sequence). The CDR3 spells CATSRTPGTGEEKRFF. The CDR3 nucleotides read TGTGCCACCAGCAGGACACCCGGGACAGGGGAAGAAAAACGGTTTTTT.

The CDR3 sequence is CSARLLKWGGPSSGANVLTF. CDR3 DNA: TGCAGTGCTAGACTCCTTAAGTGGGGGGGTCCTAGCTCTGGGGCCAACGTCCTGACTTTC. This chain connects TRBV20-1 to TRBJ2-6; 7 nucleotides align to TRBD2. This CDR3 is 20 amino acids long. Germline V gives CDR1 DFQATT, CDR2 SNEGSKA (reference sequence). J lost 0 bases, V lost 2 bases, and 16 bases had no gene match.

This clonotype has more than one count but fewer than ten. This chain connects TRBV6-6 to TRBJ1-2; weak D call: TRBD1 (5 bases). This CDR3 is 11 amino acids long. Trimming removed 7 bases from V and 8 bases from J, with 11 bases in between. Germline CDR1 reads MNHNY; CDR2 reads SVGAGI (reference sequence). The CDR3, as DNA: TGTGCCAGCACAGGGATAGGCGGCTACACCTTC. This sequence encodes CASTGIGGYTF.

A note on this clonotype: The conserved final phenylalanine or tryptophan is absent from the CDR3, which likely points to a read error. The V and J genes are TRBV6-1 and TRBJ1-2; weak D call: TRBD1 (5 bases). The CDR3 loop spans 12 amino acids. The germline V gene has CDR1 MNHNS and CDR2 SASEGT. Trimming shortened V by 4 bases and J by 4 bases, and 7 bases separated the two germline ends. The CDR3 here is CASSVGGYGYTC. CDR3 nucleotide sequence: TGTGCCAGCAGTGTTGGGGGCTATGGCTACACCTGC.

This clonotype was seen a handful of times. CDR3 in amino acids: CASSLGRATDTQYF. The CDR3 DNA reads TGCGCCAGCAGCTTGGGGCGGGCGACAGATACGCAGTATTTT. V gene TRBV5-1 combines with J gene TRBJ2-3; D possibly corresponds to TRBD2 (5 bases). The CDR3 is 14 residues long. Germline V gene lookup returns CDR1 SGHRS and CDR2 YFSETQ. V lost 0 bases, J lost 3 bases, and 8 bases lay in between. Full variable domain (remainder filled in from reference TRBV5-1 and TRBJ2-3): KAGVTQTPRYLIKTRGQQVTLSCSPISGHRSVSWYQQTPGQGLQFLFEYFSETQRNKGNFPGRFSGRQFSNSRSEMNVSTLELGDSALYLCASSLGRATDTQYFGPGTRLTVL.

The sample holds a few counts of this clonotype. V usage is TRBV7-9 and J usage is TRBJ1-4; D call uncertain. CDR1 and CDR2 from the germline V gene are SEHNR and FQNEAQ (reference sequence). Trimming shortened V by 3 bases and J by 8 bases, and 4 bases separated the two germline ends. The CDR3 is made up of 11 amino acids. This CDR3 is CASSFLEKLFF. The CDR3 DNA follows: TGTGCCAGCAGCTTTTTGGAAAAACTGTTTTTT.

A remark on this clonotype: This clone may be a read error of a much larger clone one base away. The chain carries TRBV6-5 and TRBJ2-7, with 10 bases fitting TRBD2. CDR1 and CDR2 (germline): MNHEY, SVGAGI. The CDR3 is made up of 15 amino acids. Written as DNA, the CDR3 is TGTACCAGCAGTTACGGTCTAGCGGGGGCCTACGAGCAGTACTTC. Its translation is CTSSYGLAGAYEQYF.

This clonotype was counted at least ten times. This rearrangement joins TRBV5-1 to TRBJ2-7, with a tentative D call TRBD1 (5 bases). The CDR3 has 13 residues. Germline lookup yields CDR1 SGHRS and CDR2 YFSETQ. Trimming took off 3 bases at V and 4 bases at J, with 11 bases between the two ends. This chain's CDR3 is CASSSTDSYEQYF. CDR3 DNA: TGCGCCAGCAGCTCCACCGACAGTTACGAGCAGTACTTC.

This clonotype has ten or more counts. The chain recombines TRBV5-1 with TRBJ2-1; the D gene could be TRBD1 or TRBD2 (5 bases each). In germline, CDR1 is SGHRS, CDR2 YFSETQ. Trimming left V 3 bases short and J 0 bases short, with 10 bases between. CDR3 size: 15 residues. CDR3 residues: CASSWDASSYNEQFF. The CDR3 coding sequence is TGCGCCAGCAGCTGGGACGCTAGCTCCTACAATGAGCAGTTCTTC.

This clonotype appeared many times. The V call is TRBV12-3 or TRBV12-4, the J call TRBJ2-3, with 9 positions matching TRBD2. The CDR3 covers 16 residues. V lost 6 bases to trimming and J lost 2 bases; unmatched junction nucleotides: 9. The CDR3 coding sequence is TGTGCCAGCAGCCCCATCGAGCGGGGGGTCACAGATACGCAGTATTTT. Amino acid sequence: CASSPIERGVTDTQYF.

This clonotype has at least ten counts. This chain connects TRBV20-1 to TRBJ2-1; D may be TRBD2 (6 bases). Per germline, CDR1 DFQATT and CDR2 SNEGSKA (reference sequence). The V and J ends lost 2 bases and 0 bases respectively, with 11 bases between them. The CDR3 extends over 15 amino acids. The DNA of the CDR3 is TGCAGTGCTAGATCCTTAGCGGTCTCCTACAATGAGCAGTTCTTC. It specifies CSARSLAVSYNEQFF.

This clonotype was observed many times. The rearrangement uses TRBV7-2 and TRBJ2-1; unclear D gene. This CDR3 comprises 15 residues. The ends were cut back, 5 bases at V and 2 bases at J, with 13 bases in the middle. Germline CDR1 reads SGHTA; CDR2 reads FQGNSA. CDR3 nucleotides: TGTGCCAGCAGCCGCGAAGGTCGGACCTACAATGAGCAGTTCTTC. Amino acids: CASSREGRTYNEQFF.

In its sample, this clonotype was seen many times. V is TRBV20-1 and J is TRBJ1-4; the match to TRBD1 covers 9 bases. The CDR3 has 13 amino acids. The V gene's germline CDR1 is DFQATT and CDR2 SNEGSKA (reference sequence). Losses at the gene ends were 5 bases for V and 8 bases for J; bases not matched to a gene: 6. CDR3 region: CSAFPDRGEKLFF. In DNA form, the CDR3 reads TGCAGTGCTTTCCCGGACAGGGGAGAAAAACTGTTTTTT.

This clonotype was observed a few times. The chain recombines TRBV29-1 with TRBJ2-1; 8 bases are a match to TRBD1. Per germline, CDR1 SQVTM and CDR2 ANQGSEA. V shed 8 bases, J shed 7 bases, and the junction held 13 bases outside the gene matches. CDR3 length: 14 amino acids. This chain's CDR3 is CSYHGQGSGNEQFF. In DNA form, the CDR3 reads TGCAGCTACCACGGACAGGGCTCCGGTAATGAGCAGTTCTTC.

There are many counts of this clonotype. The chain couples TRBV6-5 to TRBJ2-1; 10 positions agree with TRBD1. Germline V gene sequence: CDR1 MNHEY, CDR2 SVGAGI. The CDR3 covers 15 residues. The J segment lost 4 bases and the V segment lost 4 bases, leaving 4 bases of the junction unmatched. CDR3 DNA sequence: TGTGCCAGCAGTTCCCGGGGACAGGGGTACAATGAGCAGTTCTTC. Amino acid sequence: CASSSRGQGYNEQFF.

Worth noting for this clonotype: One end of the junction fails to match germline, which may point to a read error. The CDR3 here is CAISESSGLTYNEQFF. CDR3 sequence (DNA): TGTGCCATCAGTGAGTCGTCGGGACTAACCTACAATGAGCAGTTCTTC. The chain couples TRBV6-6 to TRBJ2-1, with 7 nucleotides matching TRBD2. The CDR3 contains 16 residues. CDR1 is MNHNY and CDR2 is SVGAGI in the germline V gene (reference sequence).

At least ten counts were recorded for this clonotype. V and J are TRBV7-9 and TRBJ2-5; no definite D call. Germline V gene data show CDR1 as SEHNR and CDR2 as FQNEAQ (reference sequence). The CDR3 is 18 residues long. Trimming pared 0 bases from V and 2 bases from J, leaving 19 bases between. Here the CDR3 DNA reads TGTGCCAGCAGCTTAGCGAGGCCATTTCCTACCTCACAAGAGACCCAGTACTTC. Translation gives CASSLARPFPTSQETQYF.